There are a few counts of the clone carrying this T cell receptor beta chain. What it binds is unknown. Rearranged V-D-J TRB sequences were amplified with a mixed TRB-A/B primer pool. TCRdb re-derived calls from the multiplex PCR reads in MiXCR, one entry per CDR3 protein. The sample has under 8,500 distinct CDR3 sequences, 30% seen once. The template was genomic DNA from peripheral blood, not RNA. The V gene's germline CDR1 is SGHVS and CDR2 FNYEAQ. V gave up 5 bases and J gave up 0 bases; unmatched junction bases: 7. CDR3 length: 16 residues. These data come from a study of T cell repertoires in aging, cancer and after chemotherapy. Study as a whole: Patients with chronic lymphocytic leukemia were sampled before and after fludarabine- or bendamustine-based chemotherapy.

Study-level points and caveats: Thymic emigration or peripheral T cell expansion may be impaired by lymphoid organ infiltration in hematological cancer. Median generation probability rose over the chemotherapy interval in each cancer cohort, suggesting rebound thymic output.

This chain uses TRBV7-6 with TRBJ1-5; 7 bases line up with TRBD1. Sequencing used blood. The source of this sequence is a human donor with a blood cancer. CDR3 coding DNA: TGTGCCAGCAGCCCTCAGACAGGGAATAGCAATCAGCCCCAGCATTTT. Translated, it gives CASSPQTGNSNQPQHF.